Listed below are T cell receptor beta chains from one sample, sequenced in a study of cytomegalovirus exposure and HLA in healthy donors. Data came from immunoSEQ multiplex PCR; TCRdb stores just in-frame clones and leaves some out. Of approximately 210,000 clones listed, approximately 87% are singletons. The sample comprised PBMCs. Receptors were obtained from a man under 40 in good health and CMV-seronegative. Each CDR3 is given with its conserved first and last residue. The order of the fields is D gene, clone size, J gene, V gene, CDR3 protein, CDR3 DNA. A D gene is named only where the DNA matches it firmly. Size values are once, few and many counts, or a class for expanded clones, and some rows have none.

d_call: NA; clone_size: once; j_call: TRBJ2-7; v_call: TRBV4-3; cdr3_aa: CASSQDGYSSYEQYF; cdr3_nt: TGCGCCAGCAGCCAAGACGGTTACTCCTCCTACGAGCAGTACTTC
d_call: TRBD1; clone_size: NA; j_call: TRBJ2-3; v_call: TRBV25-1; cdr3_aa: CASSEYPGTGGTDTQYF; cdr3_nt: TGTGCCAGCAGTGAATATCCCGGGACAGGGGGCACAGATACGCAGTATTTT
d_call: NA; clone_size: NA; j_call: TRBJ2-5; v_call: TRBV7-6; cdr3_aa: CASSARLPPSEETQYF; cdr3_nt: TGTGCCAGCAGCGCCCGCCTTCCCCCCAGTGAAGAGACCCAGTACTTC
d_call: TRBD2; clone_size: NA; j_call: TRBJ2-7; v_call: TRBV28; cdr3_aa: CASTSGRGVLDEQYF; cdr3_nt: TGTGCCAGCACCTCGGGCCGGGGGGTGCTCGACGAGCAGTACTTC
d_call: TRBD1; clone_size: once; j_call: TRBJ1-2; v_call: TRBV5-1; cdr3_aa: CASSSGQGRGGYTF; cdr3_nt: TGCGCCAGCAGCTCCGGACAGGGGAGAGGTGGCTACACCTTC
d_call: NA; clone_size: NA; j_call: TRBJ2-7; v_call: TRBV27; cdr3_aa: CASSRQYEQYF; cdr3_nt: TGTGCCAGCAGCAGACAGTACGAGCAGTACTTC
d_call: NA; clone_size: NA; j_call: TRBJ1-2; v_call: TRBV25-1; cdr3_aa: CASSEDTYWNYGYTF; cdr3_nt: TGTGCCAGCAGTGAAGACACTTACTGGAACTATGGCTACACCTTC
d_call: NA; clone_size: NA; j_call: TRBJ2-7; v_call: TRBV2; cdr3_aa: CASSEDRMSYEQYF; cdr3_nt: TGTGCCAGCAGCGAAGACAGGATGTCCTACGAGCAGTACTTC
d_call: NA; clone_size: NA; j_call: TRBJ1-1; v_call: TRBV25-1; cdr3_aa: CASSDSGGAQVAFF; cdr3_nt: TGTGCCAGCAGCGATAGTGGGGGGGCGCAGGTAGCTTTCTTT
d_call: TRBD1; clone_size: NA; j_call: TRBJ1-1; v_call: TRBV5-1; cdr3_aa: CASSGTGDRTEAFF; cdr3_nt: TGCGCCAGCAGCGGGACAGGGGATCGGACTGAAGCTTTCTTT
d_call: NA; clone_size: few; j_call: TRBJ2-7; v_call: TRBV27; cdr3_aa: CASRGGNSYEQYF; cdr3_nt: TGTGCCAGCAGGGGAGGAAATTCCTACGAGCAGTACTTC
d_call: NA; clone_size: once; j_call: TRBJ1-2; v_call: TRBV6-6; cdr3_aa: CASSYEGGGYGYTF; cdr3_nt: TGTGCCAGCAGTTACGAAGGGGGTGGCTATGGCTACACCTTC
d_call: TRBD1; clone_size: NA; j_call: TRBJ2-5; v_call: TRBV4-1; cdr3_aa: CASSRPRDRGRHSQETQYF; cdr3_nt: TGCGCCAGCAGCCGGCCCCGGGACAGGGGTCGGCATTCACAAGAGACCCAGTACTTC
d_call: NA; clone_size: NA; j_call: TRBJ2-3; v_call: TRBV7-2; cdr3_aa: CASSLGQMTDTQYF; cdr3_nt: TGTGCCAGCAGCTTAGGACAGATGACAGATACGCAGTATTTT
d_call: NA; clone_size: NA; j_call: TRBJ2-7; v_call: TRBV5-1; cdr3_aa: CASSRDRTFYEQYF; cdr3_nt: TGCGCCAGCAGCCGAGACAGGACGTTCTACGAGCAGTACTTC
d_call: NA; clone_size: few; j_call: TRBJ1-4; v_call: TRBV6-5; cdr3_aa: CASSPLRATNEKLFF; cdr3_nt: TGTGCCAGCAGCCCCCTACGTGCAACTAATGAAAAACTGTTTTTT
d_call: TRBD2; clone_size: few; j_call: TRBJ2-3; v_call: TRBV18; cdr3_aa: CASSETGTSATTDTQYF; cdr3_nt: TGTGCCAGCTCAGAGACTGGGACTAGCGCTACCACAGATACGCAGTATTTT
d_call: TRBD1; clone_size: NA; j_call: TRBJ2-3; v_call: TRBV7-2; cdr3_aa: CASSPLGTGSDTQYF; cdr3_nt: TGTGCCAGCAGCCCCCTCGGGACAGGGTCAGATACGCAGTATTTT
d_call: TRBD2; clone_size: few; j_call: TRBJ2-1; v_call: TRBV5-1; cdr3_aa: CASTTSGATRHEQFF; cdr3_nt: TGCGCCAGCACCACTAGCGGGGCTACCCGGCATGAGCAGTTCTTC
d_call: NA; clone_size: NA; j_call: TRBJ1-2; v_call: TRBV28; cdr3_aa: CATSQGYGYTF; cdr3_nt: TGTGCCACCAGCCAGGGGTATGGCTACACCTTC
d_call: TRBD1; clone_size: few; j_call: TRBJ2-1; v_call: TRBV4-1; cdr3_aa: CASSHSTTRGPNEQFF; cdr3_nt: TGCGCCAGCAGCCATTCAACAACGAGGGGGCCCAATGAGCAGTTCTTC
d_call: NA; clone_size: once; j_call: TRBJ2-1; v_call: TRBV2; cdr3_aa: CASSVRGDNEQFF; cdr3_nt: TGTGCCAGCAGTGTGAGAGGAGACAATGAGCAGTTCTTC
d_call: TRBD1; clone_size: NA; j_call: TRBJ1-4; v_call: TRBV5-1; cdr3_aa: CASNLAPGGGEKLFF; cdr3_nt: TGCGCCAGCAACTTGGCCCCAGGGGGAGGTGAAAAACTGTTTTTT
d_call: NA; clone_size: NA; j_call: TRBJ1-2; v_call: TRBV9; cdr3_aa: CASSVLPSTEFYGYTF; cdr3_nt: TGTGCCAGCAGCGTATTGCCCTCAACAGAATTCTATGGCTACACCTTC
d_call: NA; clone_size: NA; j_call: TRBJ2-3; v_call: TRBV7-6; cdr3_aa: CASSSDWTDTQYF; cdr3_nt: TGTGCCAGCAGCTCGGACTGGACAGATACGCAGTATTTT
d_call: NA; clone_size: NA; j_call: TRBJ2-7; v_call: TRBV27; cdr3_aa: CASSLAQDGSYEQYF; cdr3_nt: TGTGCCAGCAGTTTGGCACAGGATGGCTCCTACGAGCAGTACTTC
d_call: TRBD2; clone_size: NA; j_call: TRBJ2-1; v_call: TRBV27; cdr3_aa: CASSLLAGVGEQFF; cdr3_nt: TGTGCCAGCAGTTTACTAGCGGGAGTAGGTGAGCAGTTCTTC
d_call: NA; clone_size: NA; j_call: TRBJ1-2; v_call: TRBV15; cdr3_aa: CATSRDRDSNGYTF; cdr3_nt: TGTGCCACCAGCAGAGATCGGGACTCAAATGGCTACACCTTC
d_call: NA; clone_size: NA; j_call: TRBJ1-6; v_call: TRBV7-2; cdr3_aa: CASSLARVSPLHF; cdr3_nt: TGTGCCAGCAGCTTAGCGAGAGTTTCACCCCTCCACTTT
d_call: NA; clone_size: NA; j_call: TRBJ1-4; v_call: TRBV28; cdr3_aa: CASSLLLGGEEKLFF; cdr3_nt: TGTGCCAGCAGTTTATTACTGGGCGGGGAGGAAAAACTGTTTTTT
d_call: TRBD2; clone_size: NA; j_call: TRBJ2-1; v_call: TRBV11-2; cdr3_aa: CASSPNRDYRTYNEQFF; cdr3_nt: TGTGCCAGCAGCCCAAACCGGGACTACCGTACCTACAATGAGCAGTTCTTC
d_call: NA; clone_size: NA; j_call: TRBJ2-5; v_call: TRBV15; cdr3_aa: CATSGGLSQETQYF; cdr3_nt: TGTGCCACCAGCGGAGGACTCTCCCAAGAGACCCAGTACTTC
d_call: NA; clone_size: once; j_call: TRBJ2-3; v_call: TRBV10-1; cdr3_aa: CASRSSGGTDTQYF; cdr3_nt: TGCGCCAGCAGGAGTTCCGGGGGCACAGATACGCAGTATTTT
d_call: TRBD1; clone_size: NA; j_call: TRBJ2-7; v_call: TRBV6-6; cdr3_aa: CASSETGQTTYEQYF; cdr3_nt: TGTGCCAGCAGTGAGACGGGACAGACCACCTACGAGCAGTACTTC
d_call: NA; clone_size: NA; j_call: TRBJ2-5; v_call: TRBV5-1; cdr3_aa: CASSPNQETQYF; cdr3_nt: TGCGCCAGCAGCCCCAACCAAGAGACCCAGTACTTC
d_call: TRBD1; clone_size: NA; j_call: TRBJ2-7; v_call: TRBV27; cdr3_aa: CASSFGTAYEQYF; cdr3_nt: TGTGCCAGCAGTTTCGGGACAGCCTACGAGCAGTACTTC
d_call: NA; clone_size: NA; j_call: TRBJ1-3; v_call: TRBV19; cdr3_aa: CASSTGRRNTIYF; cdr3_nt: TGTGCCAGTAGCACCGGGAGACGAAACACCATATATTTT
d_call: NA; clone_size: NA; j_call: TRBJ2-2; v_call: TRBV5-8; cdr3_aa: CASSDFESVNTGELFF; cdr3_nt: TGTGCCAGCAGCGACTTCGAGTCGGTAAACACCGGGGAGCTGTTTTTT
d_call: NA; clone_size: once; j_call: TRBJ2-5; v_call: TRBV11-2; cdr3_aa: CASSPQGWRETQYF; cdr3_nt: TGTGCCAGCAGCCCCCAGGGCTGGCGAGAGACCCAGTACTTC
d_call: TRBD2; clone_size: few; j_call: TRBJ2-1; v_call: TRBV5-6; cdr3_aa: CASSLGLAGSRGVNEQFF; cdr3_nt: TGTGCCAGCAGCTTAGGACTAGCGGGCAGTAGAGGTGTGAATGAGCAGTTCTTC
d_call: TRBD1; clone_size: once; j_call: TRBJ2-2; v_call: TRBV7-9; cdr3_aa: CASSSGQGGFLNTGELFF; cdr3_nt: TGTGCCAGCAGCTCGGGACAGGGTGGGTTCCTAAACACCGGGGAGCTGTTTTTT
d_call: NA; clone_size: NA; j_call: TRBJ2-7; v_call: TRBV25-1; cdr3_aa: CASNRGGYEQYF; cdr3_nt: TGTGCCAGCAACAGGGGAGGATACGAGCAGTACTTC
d_call: TRBD2; clone_size: NA; j_call: TRBJ2-5; v_call: TRBV5-1; cdr3_aa: CASKSGGTQETQYF; cdr3_nt: TGCGCCAGCAAATCGGGGGGTACCCAAGAGACCCAGTACTTC
d_call: TRBD2; clone_size: NA; j_call: TRBJ2-3; v_call: TRBV7-2; cdr3_aa: CASSLEGLAKREYF; cdr3_nt: TGTGCCAGCAGCTTAGAGGGACTAGCTAAAAGGGAGTATTTT
d_call: NA; clone_size: NA; j_call: TRBJ1-4; v_call: TRBV7-9; cdr3_aa: CASSSDEKLFF; cdr3_nt: TGTGCCAGCAGCTCGGATGAAAAACTGTTTTTT
d_call: NA; clone_size: NA; j_call: TRBJ1-5; v_call: TRBV6-5; cdr3_aa: CASSYSGGGGGQPQHF; cdr3_nt: TGTGCCAGCAGTTACTCCGGGGGGGGCGGGGGTCAGCCCCAGCATTTT
d_call: TRBD1; clone_size: NA; j_call: TRBJ2-2; v_call: TRBV28; cdr3_aa: CASSLRQGTTGELFF; cdr3_nt: TGTGCCAGCAGTCTGCGACAGGGAACGACCGGGGAGCTGTTTTTT
d_call: NA; clone_size: NA; j_call: TRBJ1-1; v_call: TRBV7-9; cdr3_aa: CASSKQGTEAFF; cdr3_nt: TGTGCCAGCAGCAAACAGGGTACTGAAGCTTTCTTT
d_call: NA; clone_size: once; j_call: TRBJ1-3; v_call: TRBV2; cdr3_aa: CASKRFSAGGNTIYF; cdr3_nt: TGTGCCAGCAAAAGGTTTAGTGCCGGGGGAAACACCATATATTTT
d_call: NA; clone_size: NA; j_call: TRBJ2-2; v_call: TRBV10-2; cdr3_aa: CASSDAGAGELFF; cdr3_nt: TGCGCCAGCAGTGATGCAGGGGCCGGGGAGCTGTTTTTT
d_call: TRBD1; clone_size: NA; j_call: TRBJ2-1; v_call: TRBV7-2; cdr3_aa: CASSLGTGVRNEQFF; cdr3_nt: TGTGCCAGCAGCTTAGGGACAGGGGTTCGGAATGAGCAGTTCTTC
d_call: TRBD1; clone_size: NA; j_call: TRBJ1-2; v_call: TRBV29-1; cdr3_aa: CSVEEGQDYGYTF; cdr3_nt: TGCAGCGTTGAAGAAGGACAGGATTATGGCTACACCTTC
d_call: NA; clone_size: NA; j_call: TRBJ1-2; v_call: TRBV5-4; cdr3_aa: CASSWGSSNYGYTF; cdr3_nt: TGTGCCAGCAGCTGGGGCAGTTCTAACTATGGCTACACCTTC
d_call: NA; clone_size: NA; j_call: TRBJ1-5; v_call: TRBV30; cdr3_aa: CAWSVGGNQPQHF; cdr3_nt: TGTGCCTGGAGTGTAGGGGGTAATCAGCCCCAGCATTTT
d_call: TRBD1; clone_size: NA; j_call: TRBJ2-2; v_call: TRBV9; cdr3_aa: CASSVAGGNTGELFF; cdr3_nt: TGTGCCAGCAGCGTAGCAGGGGGAAACACCGGGGAGCTGTTTTTT